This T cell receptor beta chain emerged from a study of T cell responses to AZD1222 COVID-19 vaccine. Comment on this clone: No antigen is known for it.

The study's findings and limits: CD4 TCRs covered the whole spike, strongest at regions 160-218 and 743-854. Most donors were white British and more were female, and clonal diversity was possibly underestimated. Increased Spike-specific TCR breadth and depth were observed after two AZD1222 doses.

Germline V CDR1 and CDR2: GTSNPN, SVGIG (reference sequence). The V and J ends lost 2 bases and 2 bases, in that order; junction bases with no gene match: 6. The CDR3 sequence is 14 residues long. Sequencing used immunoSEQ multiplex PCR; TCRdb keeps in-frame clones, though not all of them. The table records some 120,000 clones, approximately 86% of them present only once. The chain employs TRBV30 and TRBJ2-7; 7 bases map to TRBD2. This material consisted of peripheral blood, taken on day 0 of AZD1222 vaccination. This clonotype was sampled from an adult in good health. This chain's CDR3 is CAWSMGGVTYEQYF. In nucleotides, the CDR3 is TGTGCCTGGAGTATGGGGGGGGTGACCTACGAGCAGTACTTC.